The 26 T cell receptor beta chains below were found in one sample sequenced in a study of control samples from healthy donors and cancer patients. The table came from immunoSEQ multiplex PCR; TCRdb's copy has only in-frame clones and leaves some out. The repertoire has about 160,000 clones, roughly 95% of them found once; the top ten carry over 0.9%. The sequencing input was blood. These receptor sequences come from a woman aged 25 to 45 in good health.

In this sample, this clone turned up once. The genes are TRBV2 and TRBJ1-2, with a tentative D call TRBD1 (6 bases). The CDR3 length is 14 residues. Trimming cost V 2 bases and J 7 bases, with 14 bases left between them. CDR1 is SNHLY, CDR2 FYNNEI, per germline. CDR3 sequence reads: CASSEYREGGGYTF. As DNA, the CDR3 is TGTGCCAGCAGTGAATACAGGGAAGGCGGTGGCTACACCTTC. The full variable domain, rest sourced from reference TRBV2 and TRBJ1-2, is EPEVTQTPSHQVTQMGQEVILRCVPISNHLYFYWYRQILGQKVEFLVSFYNNEISEKSEIFDDQFSVERPDGSNFTLKIRSTKLEDSAMYFCASSEYREGGGYTFGSGTRLTVV.

The chain carries TRBV28 and TRBJ1-1, with a possible D match to TRBD1 (5 bases). Per germline, CDR1 MDHEN and CDR2 SYDVKM. CDR3 length: 14 residues. Trimming left V 3 bases short and J 1 base short, with 9 bases between. The CDR3 sequence: CASSLGTGNTEAFF. The CDR3 nucleotides are TGTGCCAGCAGTTTGGGGACGGGGAACACTGAAGCTTTCTTT.

The V gene is TRBV11-3, the J gene TRBJ2-2; D call uncertain. V was clipped by 3 bases and J by 2 bases, with 7 bases between them. Germline V gene lookup returns CDR1 SGHNT and CDR2 YENEEA. This CDR3 is 14 amino acids long. The CDR3 DNA is TGTGCCAGCAGCTTGTTTATAAACACCGGGGAGCTGTTTTTT. It encodes CASSLFINTGELFF.

The chain links TRBV14 to TRBJ1-6; 8 positions agree with TRBD1. Germline V lookup: CDR1 SGHDN, CDR2 FVKESK. Germline trimming cut 1 base from V and 6 bases from J; bases unmatched to any gene: 2. There are 15 residues in the CDR3. Written as DNA, the CDR3 is TGTGCCAGCAGCCAAGTTACAGGGGGTAATTCACCCCTCCACTTT. Translated: CASSQVTGGNSPLHF.

This clone was recorded only once. The chain has TRBV5-4 and TRBJ1-6; TRBD1 is a possible D gene (6 bases). V shed 2 bases and J shed 3 bases, with 9 bases lying between them. The germline gives CDR1 SGHNT, CDR2 YYREEE (reference sequence). This CDR3 comprises 15 residues. The CDR3 nucleotides read TGTGCCAGCAGCTTAACAGGGTTCTATAATTCACCCCTCCACTTT. This encodes CASSLTGFYNSPLHF. Drawing the rest from reference TRBV5-4 and TRBJ1-6, the complete variable domain is ETGVTQSPTHLIKTRGQQVTLRCSSQSGHNTVSWYQQALGQGPQFIFQYYREEENGRGNFPPRFSGLQFPNYSSELNVNALELDDSALYLCASSLTGFYNSPLHFGNGTRLTVT.

The genes are TRBV6-1 and TRBJ2-3; 12 bases align to TRBD2. The V gene end was trimmed by 4 bases and the J gene end by 4 bases; junction bases not matched to a gene: 6. Germline V gene sequence: CDR1 MNHNS, CDR2 SASEGT. This CDR3 contains 16 residues. CDR3 residues: CASSGLLAGGSDTQYF. CDR3 nucleotide sequence: TGTGCCAGCAGTGGCCTACTAGCGGGAGGTTCAGATACGCAGTATTTT.

This rearrangement joins TRBV6-1 to TRBJ2-7, with no clear D. From germline, CDR1 is MNHNS and CDR2 SASEGT. Trimming cost V 7 bases and J 2 bases, with 18 bases left between them. There are 15 residues in the CDR3. CDR3 DNA: TGTGCCAGCATCCACTCGGTCGCACCCACCTACGAGCAGTACTTC. Translating gives CASIHSVAPTYEQYF.

This rearrangement joins TRBV28 to TRBJ2-5; 8 bases line up with TRBD1. The CDR3 has 16 amino acids. The ends lost 6 bases at V and 5 bases at J; junction bases unmatched: 14. From germline, CDR1 is MDHEN and CDR2 SYDVKM. The CDR3, as DNA: TGTGCCAGCAGCAAGGCAGGGGGCAGGGCGAAGGAGACCCAGTACTTC. Its protein product is CASSKAGGRAKETQYF.

The chain has TRBV6-5 and TRBJ1-6; D ambiguous. The V and J ends lost 8 bases and 7 bases respectively, with 9 bases between them. The CDR3 extends over 12 amino acids. Germline CDR1 MNHEY, CDR2 SVGAGI. The CDR3 nucleotides read TGTGCCAGCCGTAGGACCAATTCACCCCTCCACTTT. Its protein product is CASRRTNSPLHF.

The V and J genes are TRBV2 and TRBJ1-5; D remains ambiguous. CDR3 length: 12 residues. Trimming took 6 bases from V and 1 from J, leaving 4 bases between them. Germline CDR1 is SNHLY and CDR2 is FYNNEI. CDR3 nucleotides: TGTGCCAGCAGCCTCAGCAATCAGCCCCAGCATTTT. Translated: CASSLSNQPQHF. The full variable domain, with the rest looked up from reference TRBV2 and TRBJ1-5, is EPEVTQTPSHQVTQMGQEVILRCVPISNHLYFYWYRQILGQKVEFLVSFYNNEISEKSEIFDDQFSVERPDGSNFTLKIRSTKLEDSAMYFCASSLSNQPQHFGDGTRLSIL.

The chain combines TRBV7-9 with TRBJ1-1, with D perhaps matching TRBD1 (5 bases). Trimming left V 1 base short and J 9 bases short, with 15 bases between. The CDR3 runs 14 residues. CDR1 is SEHNR, CDR2 FQNEAQ, per germline (reference sequence). The CDR3 sequence is CASSLEVERGKAFF. DNA for the CDR3: TGTGCCAGCAGCTTAGAGGTCGAGAGGGGAAAAGCTTTCTTT.

This chain uses TRBV6-5 with TRBJ2-7; 7 positions match TRBD2. The CDR3 spans 15 residues. CDR1 and CDR2 from the germline V gene are MNHEY and SVGAGI. J was trimmed by 4 bases and V by 7 bases; bases with no gene match: 13. DNA of the CDR3: TGTGCCAGCACTCTTACGTGGGGGGGTGCTTACGAGCAGTACTTC. Translating gives CASTLTWGGAYEQYF.

The V gene is TRBV9, the J gene TRBJ2-1, with TRBD2 as a possible D gene (7 bases). Germline loops: CDR1 SGDLS, CDR2 YYNGEE. Deletions cut 6 bases from V and 0 bases from J, with 22 bases between. The CDR3 runs 18 residues. CDR3 sequence: CASTSTIGGGLSYNEQFF. CDR3 bases: TGTGCCAGCACCTCGACCATAGGCGGGGGCCTCTCCTACAATGAGCAGTTCTTC.

This chain connects TRBV5-4 to TRBJ1-1, with TRBD1 as a possible D gene (5 bases). V was trimmed by 4 bases and J by 0 bases, leaving 10 bases between them. Per the germline V gene, CDR1 is SGHNT and CDR2 is YYREEE (reference sequence). The CDR3 runs to 14 residues. The CDR3 here is CASSRGGVNTEAFF. CDR3 coding DNA: TGTGCCAGCAGCCGGGGGGGAGTGAACACTGAAGCTTTCTTT.

The V and J genes are TRBV7-9 and TRBJ2-3; TRBD2 matches at 12 bases. This CDR3 has 16 amino acids. The V gene's germline CDR1 is SEHNR and CDR2 FQNEAQ (reference sequence). Trimming at V came to 4 bases and at J to 6 bases, leaving 8 bases not matched to a gene. CDR3 amino acids: CASSSSSGGASDTQYF. CDR3 in DNA: TGTGCCAGCAGCTCCTCTAGCGGGGGGGCATCGGATACGCAGTATTTT.

This chain links TRBV5-1 with TRBJ1-4, with D tentatively TRBD1 (6 bases). The CDR3 runs 15 residues. Trimming pared 3 bases from V and 3 bases from J, leaving 12 bases between. Germline lookup yields CDR1 SGHRS and CDR2 YFSETQ. CDR3 nucleotides: TGCGCCAGCAGCTCCTACAGGGCGGCTAATGAAAAACTGTTTTTT. Encoded protein: CASSSYRAANEKLFF.

The chain has TRBV3-1 (or the pseudogene TRBV3-2) and TRBJ2-7; D gene ambiguous. The V gene's germline CDR1 is LGHDT and CDR2 YNNKEL (reference sequence). The CDR3 is 14 amino acids. The germline V and J ends were trimmed by 2 bases and 1 base, with 9 bases remaining between them. The CDR3: CASSQLRNSYEQYF. CDR3 nucleotide sequence: TGTGCCAGCAGCCAATTGCGGAATTCCTACGAGCAGTACTTC.

The chain combines TRBV19 with TRBJ2-7; 10 positions match TRBD1. Looked up from germline, CDR1 is LNHDA and CDR2 is SQIVND (reference sequence). The V and J ends lost 1 base and 3 bases, in that order; junction bases with no gene match: 9. The CDR3 is 17 amino acids. The DNA for the CDR3 is TGTGCCAGTAGTATAGGATTTTCCCGGACAGGGGGCTACGAGCAGTACTTC. Its translation: CASSIGFSRTGGYEQYF.

The rearrangement links TRBV13 to TRBJ2-7; 8 nucleotides agree with TRBD2. The CDR3 runs to 15 residues. Losses at the gene ends were 5 bases for V and 5 bases for J; bases not matched to a gene: 11. Germline values: CDR1 PRHDT, CDR2 FYEKMQ (reference sequence). DNA for the CDR3: TGTGCCAGCAGCCCCGACAGCGGGAGTTTCCACGAGCAGTACTTC. This gives the protein CASSPDSGSFHEQYF.

This clone was detected only once. In the same sample, other DNA sequences code for this CDR3. The CDR3 nucleotides are TGCAGTGCTAGAGAAGAGACCCAGTACTTC. It specifies CSAREETQYF. The rearrangement links TRBV20-1 to TRBJ2-5; D not certain. V was clipped by 0 bases and J by 4 bases, with 0 bases between them. This CDR3 spans 10 amino acids. The germline CDR1 and CDR2 sequences are DFQATT and SNEGSKA (reference sequence).

This chain connects TRBV19 to TRBJ1-5; TRBD1 matches 11 bases. The CDR3 covers 19 residues. J lost 0 bases, V lost 3 bases, and 10 bases had no gene match. From germline, CDR1 is LNHDA and CDR2 SQIVND (reference sequence). The CDR3 DNA reads as TGTGCCAGTAGTATGAAGTGGGACAGGGGGTTGTTTAGCAATCAGCCCCAGCATTTT. This sequence encodes CASSMKWDRGLFSNQPQHF.

The chain uses TRBV6-5 and TRBJ1-6; maybe TRBD1 (5 bases). The germline CDR1 and CDR2 sequences are MNHEY and SVGAGI. The CDR3 sequence is 15 residues long. Trimming shortened V by 6 bases and J by 2 bases, and 11 bases separated the two germline ends. The CDR3 loop is CASSTARAYNSPLHF. CDR3 nucleotide sequence: TGTGCCAGCAGCACCGCCAGGGCCTATAATTCACCCCTCCACTTT.

The J gene is TRBJ2-3, the V gene TRBV7-8; 7 bases are shared with TRBD2. From germline, CDR1 is SGHVS and CDR2 FQNEAQ. The junction had 7 bases not matched to a gene; V was cut back by 3 bases and J by 4 bases. This CDR3 is 15 amino acids long. This CDR3 is CASSLRTSRSDTQYF. The CDR3 DNA follows: TGTGCCAGCAGCTTGCGGACTAGTCGCTCAGATACGCAGTATTTT.

This clone showed up just a few times. This chain joins TRBV20-1 and TRBJ2-1, with D maybe TRBD1 (6 bases). Germline values: CDR1 DFQATT, CDR2 SNEGSKA (reference sequence). The germline V and J ends were trimmed by 3 bases and 6 bases, with 12 bases remaining between them. The CDR3 consists of 13 residues. The CDR3 DNA is TGCAGTGCTAGTAAAGGGGGAATCAATGAGCAGTTCTTC. Encoded protein: CSASKGGINEQFF.

The chain has TRBV25-1 and TRBJ2-2; D could derive from TRBD1 or TRBD2 (6 bases each). The CDR3 contains 18 residues. V was pared by 6 bases and J by 2 bases, with 22 bases between. Germline CDR1 is MGHDK and CDR2 is SYGVNS. The CDR3 here is CASSVTGWGASNTGELFF. CDR3 DNA: TGTGCCAGCAGCGTCACGGGTTGGGGGGCCTCAAACACCGGGGAGCTGTTTTTT.

This clone was seen a single time. This chain links TRBV29-1 with TRBJ2-1; D unresolved. Trimming removed 8 bases at V and 0 bases at J, with 14 bases between. The CDR3 has 14 amino acids. In germline, CDR1 is SQVTM, CDR2 ANQGSEA. The CDR3 loop is CSSAGSSSYNEQFF. CDR3 sequence (DNA): TGCAGCTCTGCTGGGTCGAGCTCCTACAATGAGCAGTTCTTC.